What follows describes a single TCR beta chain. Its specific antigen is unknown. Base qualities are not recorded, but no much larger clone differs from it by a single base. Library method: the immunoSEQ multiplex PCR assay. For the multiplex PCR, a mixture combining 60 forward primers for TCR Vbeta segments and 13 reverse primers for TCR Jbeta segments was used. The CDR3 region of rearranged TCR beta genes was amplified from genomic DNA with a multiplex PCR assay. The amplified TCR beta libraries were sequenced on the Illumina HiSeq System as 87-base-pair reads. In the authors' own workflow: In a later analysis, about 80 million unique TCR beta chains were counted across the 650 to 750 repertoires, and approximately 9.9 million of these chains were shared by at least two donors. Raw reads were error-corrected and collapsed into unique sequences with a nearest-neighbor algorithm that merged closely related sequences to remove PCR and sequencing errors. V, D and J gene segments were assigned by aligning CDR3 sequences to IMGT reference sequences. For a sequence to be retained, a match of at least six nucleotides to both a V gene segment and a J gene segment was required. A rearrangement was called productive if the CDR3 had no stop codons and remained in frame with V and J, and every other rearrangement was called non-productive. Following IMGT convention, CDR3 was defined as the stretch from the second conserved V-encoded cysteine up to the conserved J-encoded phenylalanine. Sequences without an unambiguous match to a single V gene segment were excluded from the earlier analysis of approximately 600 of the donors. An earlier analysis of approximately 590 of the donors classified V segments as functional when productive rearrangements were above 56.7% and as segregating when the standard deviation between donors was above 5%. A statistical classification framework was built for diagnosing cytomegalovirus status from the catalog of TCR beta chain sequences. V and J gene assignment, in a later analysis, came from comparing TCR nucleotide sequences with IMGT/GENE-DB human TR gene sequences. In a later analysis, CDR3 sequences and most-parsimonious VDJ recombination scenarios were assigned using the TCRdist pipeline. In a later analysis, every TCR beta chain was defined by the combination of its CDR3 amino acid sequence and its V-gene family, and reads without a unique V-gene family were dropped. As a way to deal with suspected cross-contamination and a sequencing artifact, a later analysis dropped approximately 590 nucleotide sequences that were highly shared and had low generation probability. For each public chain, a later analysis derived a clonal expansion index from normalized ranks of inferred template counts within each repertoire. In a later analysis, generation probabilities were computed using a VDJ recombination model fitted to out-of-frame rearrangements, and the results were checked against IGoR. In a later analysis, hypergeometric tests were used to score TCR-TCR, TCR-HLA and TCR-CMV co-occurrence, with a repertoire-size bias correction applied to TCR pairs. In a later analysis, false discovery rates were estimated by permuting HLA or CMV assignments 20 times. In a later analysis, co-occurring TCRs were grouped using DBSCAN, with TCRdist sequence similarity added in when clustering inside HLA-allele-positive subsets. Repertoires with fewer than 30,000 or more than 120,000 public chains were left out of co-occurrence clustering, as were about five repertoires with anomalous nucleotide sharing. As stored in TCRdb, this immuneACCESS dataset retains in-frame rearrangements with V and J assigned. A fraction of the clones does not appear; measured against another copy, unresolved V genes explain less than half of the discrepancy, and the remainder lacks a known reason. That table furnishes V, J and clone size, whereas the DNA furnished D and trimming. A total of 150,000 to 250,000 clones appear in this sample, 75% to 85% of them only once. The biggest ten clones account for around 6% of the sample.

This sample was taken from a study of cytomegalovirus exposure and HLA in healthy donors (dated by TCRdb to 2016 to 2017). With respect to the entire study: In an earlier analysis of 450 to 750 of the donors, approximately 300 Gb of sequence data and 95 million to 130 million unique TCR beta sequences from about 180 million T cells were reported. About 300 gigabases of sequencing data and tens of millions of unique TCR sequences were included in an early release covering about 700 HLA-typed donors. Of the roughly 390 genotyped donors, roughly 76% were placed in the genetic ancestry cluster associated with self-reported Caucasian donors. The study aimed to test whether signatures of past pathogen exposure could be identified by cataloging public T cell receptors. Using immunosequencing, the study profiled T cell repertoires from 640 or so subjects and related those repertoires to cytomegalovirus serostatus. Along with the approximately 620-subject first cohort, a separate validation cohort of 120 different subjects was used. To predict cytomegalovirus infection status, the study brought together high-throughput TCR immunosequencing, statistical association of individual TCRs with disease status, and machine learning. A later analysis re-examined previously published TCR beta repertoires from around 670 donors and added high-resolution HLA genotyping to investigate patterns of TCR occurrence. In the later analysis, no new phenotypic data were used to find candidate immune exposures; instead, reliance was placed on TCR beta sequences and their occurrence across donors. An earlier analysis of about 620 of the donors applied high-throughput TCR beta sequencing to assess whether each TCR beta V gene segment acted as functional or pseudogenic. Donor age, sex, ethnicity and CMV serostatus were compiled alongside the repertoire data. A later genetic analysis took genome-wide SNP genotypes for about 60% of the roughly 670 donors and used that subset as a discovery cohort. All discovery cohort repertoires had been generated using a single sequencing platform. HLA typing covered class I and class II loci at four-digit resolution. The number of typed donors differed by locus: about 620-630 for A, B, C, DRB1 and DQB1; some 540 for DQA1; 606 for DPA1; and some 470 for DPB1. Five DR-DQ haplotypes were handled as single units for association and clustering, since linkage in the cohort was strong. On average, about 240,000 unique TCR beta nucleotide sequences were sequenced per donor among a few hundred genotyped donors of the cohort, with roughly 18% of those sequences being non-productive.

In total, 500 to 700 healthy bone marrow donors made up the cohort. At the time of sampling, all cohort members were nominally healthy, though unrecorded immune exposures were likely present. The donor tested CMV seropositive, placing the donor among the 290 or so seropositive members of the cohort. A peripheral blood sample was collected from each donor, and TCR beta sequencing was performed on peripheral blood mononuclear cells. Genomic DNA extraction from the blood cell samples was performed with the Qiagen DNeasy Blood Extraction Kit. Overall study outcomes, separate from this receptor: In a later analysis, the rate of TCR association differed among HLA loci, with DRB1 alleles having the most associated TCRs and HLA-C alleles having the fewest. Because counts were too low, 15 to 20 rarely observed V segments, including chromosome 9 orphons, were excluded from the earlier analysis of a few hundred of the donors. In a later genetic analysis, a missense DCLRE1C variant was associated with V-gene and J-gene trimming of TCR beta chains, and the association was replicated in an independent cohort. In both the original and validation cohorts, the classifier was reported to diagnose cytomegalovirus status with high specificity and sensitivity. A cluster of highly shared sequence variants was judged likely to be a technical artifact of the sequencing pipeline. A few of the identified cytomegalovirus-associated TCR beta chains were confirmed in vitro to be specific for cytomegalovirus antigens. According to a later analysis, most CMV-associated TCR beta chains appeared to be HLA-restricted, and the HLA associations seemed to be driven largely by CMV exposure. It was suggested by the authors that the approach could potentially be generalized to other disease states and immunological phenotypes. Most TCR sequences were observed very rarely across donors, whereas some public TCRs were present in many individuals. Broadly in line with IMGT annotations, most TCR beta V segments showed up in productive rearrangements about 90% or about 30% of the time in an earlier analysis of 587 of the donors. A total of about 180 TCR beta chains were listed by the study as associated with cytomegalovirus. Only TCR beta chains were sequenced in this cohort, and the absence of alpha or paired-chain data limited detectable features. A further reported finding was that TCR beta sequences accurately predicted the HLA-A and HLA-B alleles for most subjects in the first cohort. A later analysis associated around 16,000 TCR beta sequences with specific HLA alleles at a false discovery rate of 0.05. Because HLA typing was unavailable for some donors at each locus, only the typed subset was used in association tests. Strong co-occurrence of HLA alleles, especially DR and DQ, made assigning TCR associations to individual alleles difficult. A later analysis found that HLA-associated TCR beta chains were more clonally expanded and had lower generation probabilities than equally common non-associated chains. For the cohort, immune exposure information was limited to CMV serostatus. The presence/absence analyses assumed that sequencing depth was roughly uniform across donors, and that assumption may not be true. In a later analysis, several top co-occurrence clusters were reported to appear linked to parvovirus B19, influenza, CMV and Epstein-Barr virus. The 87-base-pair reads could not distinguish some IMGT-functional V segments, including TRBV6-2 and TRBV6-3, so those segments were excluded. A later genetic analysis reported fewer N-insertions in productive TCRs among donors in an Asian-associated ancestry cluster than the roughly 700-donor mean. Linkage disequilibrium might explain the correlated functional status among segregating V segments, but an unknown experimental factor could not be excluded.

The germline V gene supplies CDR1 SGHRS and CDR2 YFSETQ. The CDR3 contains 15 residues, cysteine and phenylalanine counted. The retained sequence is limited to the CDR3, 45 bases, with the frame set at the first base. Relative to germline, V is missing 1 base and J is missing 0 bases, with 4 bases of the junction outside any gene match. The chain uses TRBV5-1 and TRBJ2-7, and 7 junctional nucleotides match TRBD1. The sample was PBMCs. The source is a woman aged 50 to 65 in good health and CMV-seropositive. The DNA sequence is TGCGCCAGCAGCTTGACAGGGGCGAGCTCCTACGAGCAGTACTTC. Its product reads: CASSLTGASSYEQYF.